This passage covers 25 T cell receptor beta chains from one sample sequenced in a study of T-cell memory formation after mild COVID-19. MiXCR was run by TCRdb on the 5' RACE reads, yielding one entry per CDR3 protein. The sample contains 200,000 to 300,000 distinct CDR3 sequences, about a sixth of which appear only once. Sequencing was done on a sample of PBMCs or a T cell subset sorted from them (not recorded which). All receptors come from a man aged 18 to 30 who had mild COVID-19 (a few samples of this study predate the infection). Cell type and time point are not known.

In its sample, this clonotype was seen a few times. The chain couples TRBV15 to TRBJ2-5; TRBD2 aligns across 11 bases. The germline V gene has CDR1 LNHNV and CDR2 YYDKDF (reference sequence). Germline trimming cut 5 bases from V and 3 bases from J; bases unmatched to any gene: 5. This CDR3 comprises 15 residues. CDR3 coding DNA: TGTGCCACCAGCGTGGGACTAGCGGATAAAGAGACCCAGTACTTC. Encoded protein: CATSVGLADKETQYF.

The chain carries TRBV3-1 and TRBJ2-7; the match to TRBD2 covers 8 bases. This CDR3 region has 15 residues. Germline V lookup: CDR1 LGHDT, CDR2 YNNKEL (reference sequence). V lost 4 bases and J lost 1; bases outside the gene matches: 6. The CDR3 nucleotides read TGTGCCAGCAGCCCCACGGGGGGGCCATCCTACGAGCAGTACGTC. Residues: CASSPTGGPSYEQYV.

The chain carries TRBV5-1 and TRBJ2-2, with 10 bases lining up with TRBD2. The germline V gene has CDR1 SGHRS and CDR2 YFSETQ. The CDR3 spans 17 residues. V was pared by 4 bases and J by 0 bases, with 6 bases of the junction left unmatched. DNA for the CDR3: TGCGCCAGCAGCCAGGGACTAGCGACCGCGAACACCGGGGAGCTGTTTTTT. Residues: CASSQGLATANTGELFF.

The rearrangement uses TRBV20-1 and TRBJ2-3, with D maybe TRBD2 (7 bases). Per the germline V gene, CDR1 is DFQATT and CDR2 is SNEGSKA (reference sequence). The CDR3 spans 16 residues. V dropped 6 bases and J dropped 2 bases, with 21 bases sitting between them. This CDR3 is CSASPWGRGTTDTQYF. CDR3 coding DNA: TGCAGTGCCTCCCCGTGGGGGCGGGGGACCACAGATACGCAGTATTTT.

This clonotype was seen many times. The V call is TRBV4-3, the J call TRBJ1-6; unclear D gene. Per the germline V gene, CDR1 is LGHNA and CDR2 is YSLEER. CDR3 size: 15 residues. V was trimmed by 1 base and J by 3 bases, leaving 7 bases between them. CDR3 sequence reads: CASSQVYSYNSPLHF. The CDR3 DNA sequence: TGCGCCAGCAGCCAAGTCTACAGCTATAATTCACCCCTCCACTTT.

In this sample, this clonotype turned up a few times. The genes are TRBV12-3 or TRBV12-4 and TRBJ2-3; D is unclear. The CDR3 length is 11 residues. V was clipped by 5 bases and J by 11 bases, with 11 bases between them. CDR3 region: CASSILRLQYF. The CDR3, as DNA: TGTGCCAGCAGTATACTTAGGCTGCAGTATTTT.

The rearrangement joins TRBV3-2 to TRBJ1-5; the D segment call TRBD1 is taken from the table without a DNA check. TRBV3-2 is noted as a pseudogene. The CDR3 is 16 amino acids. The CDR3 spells CASSQDNELRGQPQHF. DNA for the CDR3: TGTGCCAGCAGCCAAGATAACGAACTGAGGGGTCAGCCCCAGCATTTT.

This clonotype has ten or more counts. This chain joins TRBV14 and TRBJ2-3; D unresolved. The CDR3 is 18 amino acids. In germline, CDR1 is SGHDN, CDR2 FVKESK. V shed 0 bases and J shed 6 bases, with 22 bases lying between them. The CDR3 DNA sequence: TGTGCCAGCAGCCAAGATTCACCAGAGACGTGGGTTTATGATACGCAGTATTTT. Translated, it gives CASSQDSPETWVYDTQYF.

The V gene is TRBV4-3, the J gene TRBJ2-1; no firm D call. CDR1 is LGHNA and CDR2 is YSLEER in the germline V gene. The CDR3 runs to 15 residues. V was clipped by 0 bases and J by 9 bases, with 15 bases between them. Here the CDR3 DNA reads TGCGCCAGCAGCCAAGAGGGCCCTATCGTGGGTGAGCAGTTCTTC. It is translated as CASSQEGPIVGEQFF.

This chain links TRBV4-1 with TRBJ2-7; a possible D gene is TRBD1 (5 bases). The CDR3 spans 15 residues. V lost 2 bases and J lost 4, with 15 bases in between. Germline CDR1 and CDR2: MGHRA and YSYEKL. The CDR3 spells CASSQTLGQGYEQYF. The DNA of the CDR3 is TGCGCCAGCAGCCAAACTTTGGGGCAGGGTTACGAGCAGTACTTC.

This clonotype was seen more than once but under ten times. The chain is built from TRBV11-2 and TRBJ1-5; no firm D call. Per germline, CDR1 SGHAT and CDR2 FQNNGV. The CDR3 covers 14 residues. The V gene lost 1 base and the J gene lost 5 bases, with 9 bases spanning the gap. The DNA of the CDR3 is TGTGCCAGCAGCTTAGGTGACATTGATCAGCCCCAGCATTTT. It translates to CASSLGDIDQPQHF.

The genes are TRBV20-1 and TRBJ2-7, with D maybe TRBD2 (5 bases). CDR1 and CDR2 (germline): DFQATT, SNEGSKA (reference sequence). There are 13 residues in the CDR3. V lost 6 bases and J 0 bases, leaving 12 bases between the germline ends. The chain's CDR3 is CSATTGSSYEQYF. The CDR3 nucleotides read TGCAGTGCAACCACGGGGAGCTCCTACGAGCAGTACTTC.

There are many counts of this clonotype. Here the CDR3 reads CASSLLPGAPEEHF. CDR3 nucleotides: TGTGCCAGCAGTTTATTACCAGGGGCCCCGGAGGAGCATTTT. V usage is TRBV27 and J usage is TRBJ1-5; a possible D gene is TRBD1 (6 bases). V lost 1 base, J lost 14 bases, and 18 bases lay in between. The CDR3 contains 14 residues. Per the germline V gene, CDR1 is MNHEY and CDR2 is SMNVEV (reference sequence).

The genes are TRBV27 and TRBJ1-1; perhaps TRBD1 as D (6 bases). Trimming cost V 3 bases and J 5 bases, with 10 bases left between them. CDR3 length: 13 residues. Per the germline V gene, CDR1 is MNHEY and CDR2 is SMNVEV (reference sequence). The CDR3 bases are TGTGCCAGCAGTTTTGGGACACGGACTGAAGCTTTCTTT. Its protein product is CASSFGTRTEAFF.

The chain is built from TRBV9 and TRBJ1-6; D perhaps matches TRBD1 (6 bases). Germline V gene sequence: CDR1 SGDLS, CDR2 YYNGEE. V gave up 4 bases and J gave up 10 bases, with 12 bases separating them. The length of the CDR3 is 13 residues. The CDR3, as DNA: TGTGCCAGCAGCACAGGGAAAAGCTCACCCCTCCACTTT. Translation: CASSTGKSSPLHF.

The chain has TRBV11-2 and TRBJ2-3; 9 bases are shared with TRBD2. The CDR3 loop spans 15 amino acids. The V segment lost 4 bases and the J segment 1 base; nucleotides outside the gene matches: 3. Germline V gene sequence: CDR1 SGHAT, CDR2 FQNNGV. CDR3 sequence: CASSSWTSGTDTQYF. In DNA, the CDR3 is TGTGCCAGCAGCTCCTGGACTAGCGGCACAGATACGCAGTATTTT.

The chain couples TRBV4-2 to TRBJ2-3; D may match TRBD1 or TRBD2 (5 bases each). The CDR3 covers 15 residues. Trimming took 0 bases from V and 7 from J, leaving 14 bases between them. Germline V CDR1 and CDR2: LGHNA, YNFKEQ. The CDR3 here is CASSQDRDPGYTQYF. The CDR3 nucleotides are TGTGCCAGCAGCCAAGATCGGGACCCGGGGTATACGCAGTATTTT.

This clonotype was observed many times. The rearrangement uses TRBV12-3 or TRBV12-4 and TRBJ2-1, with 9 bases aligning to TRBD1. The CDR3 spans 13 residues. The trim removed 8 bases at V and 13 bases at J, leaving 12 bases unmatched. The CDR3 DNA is TGTGCCAGCGAAAACCGGGACAGGGCCCACCAGTTCTTC. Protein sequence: CASENRDRAHQFF.

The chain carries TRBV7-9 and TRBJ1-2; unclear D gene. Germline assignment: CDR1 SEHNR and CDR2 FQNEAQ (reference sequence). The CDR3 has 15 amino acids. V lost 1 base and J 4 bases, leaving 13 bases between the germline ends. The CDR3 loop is CASSLGDAKLYGYTF. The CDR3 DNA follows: TGTGCCAGCAGCTTAGGGGATGCAAAACTCTATGGCTACACCTTC. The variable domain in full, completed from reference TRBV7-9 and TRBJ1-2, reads DTGVSQNPRHKITKRGQNVTFRCDPISEHNRLYWYRQTLGQGPEFLTYFQNEAQLEKSRLLSDRFSAERPKGSFSTLEIQRTEQGDSAMYLCASSLGDAKLYGYTFGSGTRLTVV.

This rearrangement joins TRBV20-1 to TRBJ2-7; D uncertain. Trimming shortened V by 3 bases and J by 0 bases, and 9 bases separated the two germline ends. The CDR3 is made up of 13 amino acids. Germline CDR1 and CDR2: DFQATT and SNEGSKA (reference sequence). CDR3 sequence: CSARTDRSYEQYF. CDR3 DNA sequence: TGCAGTGCTAGGACGGACCGCTCCTACGAGCAGTACTTC.

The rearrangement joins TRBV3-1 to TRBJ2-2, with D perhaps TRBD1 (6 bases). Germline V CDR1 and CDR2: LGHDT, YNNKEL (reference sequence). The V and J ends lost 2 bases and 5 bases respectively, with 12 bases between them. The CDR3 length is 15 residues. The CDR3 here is CASSQRDTATGELFF. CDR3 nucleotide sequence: TGTGCCAGCAGCCAACGGGACACCGCAACCGGGGAGCTGTTTTTT.

In DNA form, the CDR3 reads TGCGCCAGCAGCCTGGGAGATCCAGGCCCAGCTAACTATGGCTACACCTTC. Its protein is CASSLGDPGPANYGYTF. This sequence joins TRBV5-1 and TRBJ1-2; D is uncertain. The length of the CDR3 is 17 residues. Germline loops: CDR1 SGHRS, CDR2 YFSETQ. V was trimmed by 4 bases and J by 0 bases, leaving 19 bases between them. Filled out from reference TRBV5-1 and TRBJ1-2, the complete variable domain reads KAGVTQTPRYLIKTRGQQVTLSCSPISGHRSVSWYQQTPGQGLQFLFEYFSETQRNKGNFPGRFSGRQFSNSRSEMNVSTLELGDSALYLCASSLGDPGPANYGYTFGSGTRLTVV.

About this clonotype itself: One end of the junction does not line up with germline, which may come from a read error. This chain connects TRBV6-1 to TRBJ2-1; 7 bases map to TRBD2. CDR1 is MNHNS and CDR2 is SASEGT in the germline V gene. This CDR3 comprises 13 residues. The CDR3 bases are TGTGCCAGCAGTGAAATACCCCAGCGGGGCATAGCTTTC. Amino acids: CASSEIPQRGIAF.

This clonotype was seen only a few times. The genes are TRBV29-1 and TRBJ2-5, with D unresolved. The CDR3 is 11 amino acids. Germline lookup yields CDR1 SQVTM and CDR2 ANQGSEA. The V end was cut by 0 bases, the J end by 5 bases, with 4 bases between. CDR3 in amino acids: CSVEDYETQYF. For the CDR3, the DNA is TGCAGCGTTGAAGACTACGAGACCCAGTACTTC.

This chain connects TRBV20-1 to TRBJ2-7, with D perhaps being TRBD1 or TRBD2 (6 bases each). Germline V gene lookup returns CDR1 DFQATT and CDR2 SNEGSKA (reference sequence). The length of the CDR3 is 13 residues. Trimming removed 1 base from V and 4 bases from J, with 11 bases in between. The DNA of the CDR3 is TGCAGTGCTAGAGGTGGGGGGCCATACGAGCAGTACGTC. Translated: CSARGGGPYEQYV.